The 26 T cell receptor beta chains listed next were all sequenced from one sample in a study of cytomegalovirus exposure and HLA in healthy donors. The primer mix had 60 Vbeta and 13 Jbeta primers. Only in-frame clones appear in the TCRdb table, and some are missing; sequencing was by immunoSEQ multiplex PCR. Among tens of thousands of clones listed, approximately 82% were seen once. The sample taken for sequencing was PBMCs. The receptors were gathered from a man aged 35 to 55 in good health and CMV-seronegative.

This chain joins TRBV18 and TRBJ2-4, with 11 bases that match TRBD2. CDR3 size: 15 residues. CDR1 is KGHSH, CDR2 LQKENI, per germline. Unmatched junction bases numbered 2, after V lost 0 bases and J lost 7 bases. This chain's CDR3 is CASSPPLAGGNIQYF. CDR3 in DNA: TGTGCCAGCTCACCACCCCTAGCGGGGGGTAACATTCAGTACTTC. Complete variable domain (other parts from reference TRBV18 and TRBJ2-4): NAGVMQNPRHLVRRRGQEARLRCSPMKGHSHVYWYRQLPEEGLKFMVYLQKENIIDESGMPKERFSAEFPKEGPSILRIQQVVRGDSAAYFCASSPPLAGGNIQYFGAGTRLSVL.

CDR3 sequence: CASSEQGVETQYF. The CDR3 DNA follows: TGTGCCAGTAGTGAACAGGGGGTTGAGACCCAGTACTTC. The V gene is TRBV19, the J gene TRBJ2-5; 8 bases fit TRBD1. V lost 5 bases to trimming and J lost 5 bases; unmatched junction nucleotides: 4. Germline loops: CDR1 LNHDA, CDR2 SQIVND (reference sequence). CDR3 length: 13 amino acids.

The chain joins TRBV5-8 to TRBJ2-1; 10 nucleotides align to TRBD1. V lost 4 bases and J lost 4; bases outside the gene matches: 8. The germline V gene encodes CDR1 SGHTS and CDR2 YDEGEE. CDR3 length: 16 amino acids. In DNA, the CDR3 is TGTGCCAGCAGCGGGGGACAGGGGCTATTGTACAATGAGCAGTTCTTC. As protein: CASSGGQGLLYNEQFF.

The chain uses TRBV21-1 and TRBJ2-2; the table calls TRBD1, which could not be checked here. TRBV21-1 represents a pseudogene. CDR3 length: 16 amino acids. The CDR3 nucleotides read TGTGCCAGCAGCTTACGGACAGGGAGGACAGGCGGGGAGCTGTTTTTT. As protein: CASSLRTGRTGGELFF.

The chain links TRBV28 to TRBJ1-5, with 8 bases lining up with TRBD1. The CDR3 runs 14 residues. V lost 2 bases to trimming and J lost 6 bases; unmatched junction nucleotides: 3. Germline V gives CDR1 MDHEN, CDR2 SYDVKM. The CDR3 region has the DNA TGTGCCAGCAGTTTAAGGACAGGGTTTCAGCCCCAGCATTTT. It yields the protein CASSLRTGFQPQHF.

This CDR3 is CSVAQGASSNQPQHF. The CDR3 DNA is TGCAGCGTTGCTCAGGGGGCTTCGAGCAATCAGCCCCAGCATTTT. The chain links TRBV29-1 to TRBJ1-5; 8 bases map to TRBD1. Trimming took 4 bases from V and 1 from J; bases not matched to a gene: 6. In germline, CDR1 is SQVTM, CDR2 ANQGSEA. The CDR3 is made up of 15 amino acids.

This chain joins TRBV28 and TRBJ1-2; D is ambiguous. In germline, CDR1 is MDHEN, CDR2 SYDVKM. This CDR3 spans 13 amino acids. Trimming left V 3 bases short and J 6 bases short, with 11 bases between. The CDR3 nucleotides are TGTGCCAGCAGTTTCTCGGGGAGGAATGGCTACACCTTC. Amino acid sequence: CASSFSGRNGYTF.

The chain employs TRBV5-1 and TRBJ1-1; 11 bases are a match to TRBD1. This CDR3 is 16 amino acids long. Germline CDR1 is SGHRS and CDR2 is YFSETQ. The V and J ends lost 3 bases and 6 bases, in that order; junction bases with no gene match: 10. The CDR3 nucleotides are TGCGCCAGCAGCTGGGGACAGGGGGTAATAATCGCTGAAGCTTTCTTT. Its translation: CASSWGQGVIIAEAFF.

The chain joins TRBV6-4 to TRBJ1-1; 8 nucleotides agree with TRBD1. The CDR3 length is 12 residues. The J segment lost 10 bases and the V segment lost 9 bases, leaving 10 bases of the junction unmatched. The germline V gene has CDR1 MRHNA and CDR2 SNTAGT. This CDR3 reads CARTDRGHGAFF. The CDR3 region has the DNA TGTGCCAGAACAGACAGGGGACACGGAGCTTTCTTT.

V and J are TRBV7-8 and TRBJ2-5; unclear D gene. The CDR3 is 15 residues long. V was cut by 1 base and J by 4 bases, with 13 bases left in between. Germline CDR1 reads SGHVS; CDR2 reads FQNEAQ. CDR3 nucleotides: TGTGCCAGCAGCTTAGAGACGGGTAAAGTAGAGACCCAGTACTTC. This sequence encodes CASSLETGKVETQYF. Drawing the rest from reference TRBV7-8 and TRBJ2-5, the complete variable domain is GAGVSQSPRYKVAKRGQDVALRCDPISGHVSLFWYQQALGQGPEFLTYFQNEAQLDKSGLPSDRFFAERPEGSVSTLKIQRTQQEDSAVYLCASSLETGKVETQYFGPGTRLLVL.

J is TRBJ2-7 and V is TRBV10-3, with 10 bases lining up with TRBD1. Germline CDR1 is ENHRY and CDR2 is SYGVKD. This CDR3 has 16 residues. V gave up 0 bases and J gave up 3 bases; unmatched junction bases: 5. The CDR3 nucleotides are TGTGCCATCAGTGAGTCCGGGACAGGGGAGCGCTACGAGCAGTACTTC. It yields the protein CAISESGTGERYEQYF.

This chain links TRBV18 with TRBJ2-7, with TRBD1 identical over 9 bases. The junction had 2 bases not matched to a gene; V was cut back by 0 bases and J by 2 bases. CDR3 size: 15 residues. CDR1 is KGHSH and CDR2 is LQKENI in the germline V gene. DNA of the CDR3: TGTGCCAGCTCACCACCCGGGACAGGGACCTACGAGCAGTACTTC. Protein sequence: CASSPPGTGTYEQYF.

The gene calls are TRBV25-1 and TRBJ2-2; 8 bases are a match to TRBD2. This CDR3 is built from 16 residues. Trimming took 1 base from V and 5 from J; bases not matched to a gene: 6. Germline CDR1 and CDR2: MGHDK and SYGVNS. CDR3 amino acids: CASSEFGRGLTGELFF. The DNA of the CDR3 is TGTGCCAGCAGTGAATTCGGGAGGGGTCTTACCGGGGAGCTGTTTTTT.

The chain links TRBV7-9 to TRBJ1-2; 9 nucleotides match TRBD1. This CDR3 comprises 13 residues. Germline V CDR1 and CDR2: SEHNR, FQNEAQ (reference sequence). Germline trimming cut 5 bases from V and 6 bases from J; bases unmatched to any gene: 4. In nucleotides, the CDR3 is TGTGCCAGCAGCCGGGACAGGGCAAATGGCTACACCTTC. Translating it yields CASSRDRANGYTF.

The CDR3 DNA reads TGTGCCAGCAGTTACCCCGACGGAGAATCCTACGAGCAGTACTTC. This gives the protein CASSYPDGESYEQYF. The gene calls are TRBV6-5 and TRBJ2-7; D unresolved. This CDR3 has 15 residues. V was clipped by 2 bases and J by 1 base, with 12 bases between them. CDR1 and CDR2 (germline): MNHEY, SVGAGI.

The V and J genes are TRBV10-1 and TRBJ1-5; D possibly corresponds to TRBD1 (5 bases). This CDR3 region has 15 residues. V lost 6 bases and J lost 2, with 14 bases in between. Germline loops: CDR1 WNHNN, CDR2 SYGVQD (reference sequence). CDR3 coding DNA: TGCGCCAGCAGGCTAAAATGGGGCGGCAATCAGCCCCAGCATTTT. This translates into CASRLKWGGNQPQHF.

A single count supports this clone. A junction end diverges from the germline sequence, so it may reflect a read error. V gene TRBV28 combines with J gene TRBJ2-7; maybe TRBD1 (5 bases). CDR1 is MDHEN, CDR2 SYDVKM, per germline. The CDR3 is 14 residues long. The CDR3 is CASSSPLETAEEYF. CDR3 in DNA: TGTGCCAGCAGTTCCCCTCTCGAGACAGCCGAGGAGTACTTC.

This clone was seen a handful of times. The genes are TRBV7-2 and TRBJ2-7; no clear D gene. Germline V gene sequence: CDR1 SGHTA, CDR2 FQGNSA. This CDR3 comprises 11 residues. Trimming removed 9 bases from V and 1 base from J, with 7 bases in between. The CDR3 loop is CASEASYEQYF. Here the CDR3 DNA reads TGTGCCAGTGAGGCATCCTACGAGCAGTACTTC.

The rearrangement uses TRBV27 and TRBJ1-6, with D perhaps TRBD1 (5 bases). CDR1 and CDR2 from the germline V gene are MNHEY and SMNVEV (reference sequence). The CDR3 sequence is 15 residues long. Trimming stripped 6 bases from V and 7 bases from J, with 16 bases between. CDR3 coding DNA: TGTGCCAGCAGCTACCTCAGGGTGGACAATTCACCCCTCCACTTT. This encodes CASSYLRVDNSPLHF.

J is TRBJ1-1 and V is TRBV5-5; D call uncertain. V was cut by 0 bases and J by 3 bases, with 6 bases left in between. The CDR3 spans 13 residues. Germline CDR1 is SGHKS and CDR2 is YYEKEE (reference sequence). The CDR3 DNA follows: TGTGCCAGCAGCTTGGTGTATCACACTGAAGCTTTCTTT. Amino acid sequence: CASSLVYHTEAFF.

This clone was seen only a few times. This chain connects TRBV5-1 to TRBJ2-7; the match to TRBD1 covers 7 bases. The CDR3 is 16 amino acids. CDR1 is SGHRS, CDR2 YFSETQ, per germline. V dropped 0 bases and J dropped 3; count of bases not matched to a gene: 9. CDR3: CASSLAGQGVIYEQYF. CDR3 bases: TGCGCCAGCAGCTTGGCCGGGCAGGGGGTTATCTACGAGCAGTACTTC.

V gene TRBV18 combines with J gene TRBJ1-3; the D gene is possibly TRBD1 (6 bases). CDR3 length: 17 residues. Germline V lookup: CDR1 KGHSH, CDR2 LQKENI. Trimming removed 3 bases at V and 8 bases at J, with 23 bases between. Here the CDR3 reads CASSPGRDTLPRDTIYF. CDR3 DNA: TGTGCCAGCTCACCTGGCAGGGACACCTTACCCCGGGACACCATATATTTT.

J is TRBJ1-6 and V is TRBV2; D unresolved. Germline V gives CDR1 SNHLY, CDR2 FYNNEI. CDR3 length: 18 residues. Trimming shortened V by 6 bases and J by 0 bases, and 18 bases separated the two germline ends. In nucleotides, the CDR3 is TGTGCCAGCAGCCTCCTTTTGGGTGCTAGCTCCTATAATTCACCCCTCCACTTT. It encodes CASSLLLGASSYNSPLHF.

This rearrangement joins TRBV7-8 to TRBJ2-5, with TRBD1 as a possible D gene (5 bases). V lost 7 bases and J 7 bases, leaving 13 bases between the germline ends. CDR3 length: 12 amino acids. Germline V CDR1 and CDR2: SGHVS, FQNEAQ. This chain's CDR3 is CASMQGTGTQYF. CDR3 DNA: TGTGCCAGCATGCAGGGAACTGGGACCCAGTACTTC. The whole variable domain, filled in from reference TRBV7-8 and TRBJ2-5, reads GAGVSQSPRYKVAKRGQDVALRCDPISGHVSLFWYQQALGQGPEFLTYFQNEAQLDKSGLPSDRFFAERPEGSVSTLKIQRTQQEDSAVYLCASMQGTGTQYFGPGTRLLVL.

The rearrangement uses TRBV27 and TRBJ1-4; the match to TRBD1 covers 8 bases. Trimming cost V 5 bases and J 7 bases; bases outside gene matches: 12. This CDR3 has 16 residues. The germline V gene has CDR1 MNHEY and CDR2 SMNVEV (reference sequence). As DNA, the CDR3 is TGTGCCAGCAGTCCTTCCCTCAGGGGGCGCATTGAAAAACTGTTTTTT. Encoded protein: CASSPSLRGRIEKLFF.

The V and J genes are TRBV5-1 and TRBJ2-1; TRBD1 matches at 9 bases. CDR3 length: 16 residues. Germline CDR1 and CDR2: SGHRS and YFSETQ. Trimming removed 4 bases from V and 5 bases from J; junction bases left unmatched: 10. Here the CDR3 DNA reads TGCGCCAGCAGCCAAACCGGGACAGGGCCCGACAATGAGCAGTTCTTC. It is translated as CASSQTGTGPDNEQFF. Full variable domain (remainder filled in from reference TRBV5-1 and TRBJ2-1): KAGVTQTPRYLIKTRGQQVTLSCSPISGHRSVSWYQQTPGQGLQFLFEYFSETQRNKGNFPGRFSGRQFSNSRSEMNVSTLELGDSALYLCASSQTGTGPDNEQFFGPGTRLTVL.